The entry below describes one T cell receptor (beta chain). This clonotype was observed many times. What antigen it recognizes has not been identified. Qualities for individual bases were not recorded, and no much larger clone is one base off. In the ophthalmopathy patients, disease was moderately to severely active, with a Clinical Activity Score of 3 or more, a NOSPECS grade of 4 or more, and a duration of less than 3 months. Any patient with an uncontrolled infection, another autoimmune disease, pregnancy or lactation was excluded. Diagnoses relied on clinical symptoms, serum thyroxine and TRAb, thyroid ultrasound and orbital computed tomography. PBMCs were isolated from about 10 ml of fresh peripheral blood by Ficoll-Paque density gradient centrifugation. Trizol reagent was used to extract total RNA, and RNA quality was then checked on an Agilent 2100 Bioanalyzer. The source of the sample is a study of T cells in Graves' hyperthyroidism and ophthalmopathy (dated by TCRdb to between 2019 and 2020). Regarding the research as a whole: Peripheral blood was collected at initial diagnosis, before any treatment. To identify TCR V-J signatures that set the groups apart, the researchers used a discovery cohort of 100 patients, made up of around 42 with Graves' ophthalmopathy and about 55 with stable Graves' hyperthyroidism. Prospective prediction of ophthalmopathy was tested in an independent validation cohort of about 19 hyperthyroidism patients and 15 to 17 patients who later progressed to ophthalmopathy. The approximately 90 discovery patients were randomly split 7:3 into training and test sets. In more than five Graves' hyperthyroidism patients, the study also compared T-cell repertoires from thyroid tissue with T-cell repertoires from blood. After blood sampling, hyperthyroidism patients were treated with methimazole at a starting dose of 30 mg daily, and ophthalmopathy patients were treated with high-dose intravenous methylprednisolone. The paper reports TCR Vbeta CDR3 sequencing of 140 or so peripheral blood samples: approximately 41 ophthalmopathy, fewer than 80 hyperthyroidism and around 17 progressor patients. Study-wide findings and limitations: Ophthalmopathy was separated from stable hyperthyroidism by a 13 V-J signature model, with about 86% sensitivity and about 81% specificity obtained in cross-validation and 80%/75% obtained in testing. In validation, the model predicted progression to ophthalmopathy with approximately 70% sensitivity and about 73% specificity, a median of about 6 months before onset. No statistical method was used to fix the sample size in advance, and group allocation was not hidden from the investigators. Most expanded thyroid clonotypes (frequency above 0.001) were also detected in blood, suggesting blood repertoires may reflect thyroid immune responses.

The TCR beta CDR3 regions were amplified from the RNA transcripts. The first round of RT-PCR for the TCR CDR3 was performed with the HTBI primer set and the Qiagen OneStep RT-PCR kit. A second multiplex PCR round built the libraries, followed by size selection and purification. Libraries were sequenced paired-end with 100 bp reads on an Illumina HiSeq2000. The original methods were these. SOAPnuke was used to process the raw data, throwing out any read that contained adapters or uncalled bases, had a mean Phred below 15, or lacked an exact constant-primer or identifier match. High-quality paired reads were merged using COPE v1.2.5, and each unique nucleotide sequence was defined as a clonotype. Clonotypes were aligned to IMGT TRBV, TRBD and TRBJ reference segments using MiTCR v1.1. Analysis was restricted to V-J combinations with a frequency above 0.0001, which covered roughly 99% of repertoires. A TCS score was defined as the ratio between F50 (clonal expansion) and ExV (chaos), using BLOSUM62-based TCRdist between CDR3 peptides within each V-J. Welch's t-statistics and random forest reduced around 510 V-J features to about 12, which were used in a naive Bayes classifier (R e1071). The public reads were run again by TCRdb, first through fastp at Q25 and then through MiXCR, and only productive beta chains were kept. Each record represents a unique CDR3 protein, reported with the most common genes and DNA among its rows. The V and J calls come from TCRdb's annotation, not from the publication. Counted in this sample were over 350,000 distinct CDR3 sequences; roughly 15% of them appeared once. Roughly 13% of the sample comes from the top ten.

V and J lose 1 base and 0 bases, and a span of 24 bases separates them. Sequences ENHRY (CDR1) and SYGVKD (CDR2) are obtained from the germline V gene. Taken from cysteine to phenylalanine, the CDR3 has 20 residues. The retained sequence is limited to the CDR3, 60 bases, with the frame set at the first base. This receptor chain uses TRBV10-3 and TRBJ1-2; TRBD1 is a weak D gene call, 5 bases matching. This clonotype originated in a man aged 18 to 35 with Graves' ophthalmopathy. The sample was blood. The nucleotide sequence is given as TGTGCCATCAGTGAGTTGTGGGACGAAAGGCCAAGGGGAACTAACTATGGCTACACCTTC. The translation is CAISELWDERPRGTNYGYTF.